This T cell receptor beta chain was documented in a study of ipilimumab plus nivolumab after autologous stem cell transplantation. Turning to the study itself: Myeloma patients were high-risk transplant-naive or relapsed within 3 years of first autologous transplant.

The V gene's germline CDR1 is LGHNA and CDR2 YNFKEQ. The CDR3 runs 15 residues. The V end was cut by 0 bases, the J end by 5 bases, with 13 bases between. Study-wide results and caveats: The authors say TCR, Treg and microbiome findings warrant further study.

A word on this clone: The antigen is undetermined.

The table came from immunoSEQ multiplex PCR; TCRdb's copy has only in-frame clones and leaves some out. There are about 40,000 clones in the sample; over 90% occur only once, and approximately 1% lies in the top ten. The input for sequencing was PBMCs, taken in a trial of ipilimumab plus nivolumab as post-transplant consolidation. This sequence was found in a male donor with multiple myeloma. The V gene is TRBV4-2, the J gene TRBJ1-1, with D uncertain. This CDR3 reads CASSQEGPLATEAFF. The CDR3, as DNA: TGTGCCAGCAGCCAAGAAGGACCTTTGGCGACTGAAGCTTTCTTT.